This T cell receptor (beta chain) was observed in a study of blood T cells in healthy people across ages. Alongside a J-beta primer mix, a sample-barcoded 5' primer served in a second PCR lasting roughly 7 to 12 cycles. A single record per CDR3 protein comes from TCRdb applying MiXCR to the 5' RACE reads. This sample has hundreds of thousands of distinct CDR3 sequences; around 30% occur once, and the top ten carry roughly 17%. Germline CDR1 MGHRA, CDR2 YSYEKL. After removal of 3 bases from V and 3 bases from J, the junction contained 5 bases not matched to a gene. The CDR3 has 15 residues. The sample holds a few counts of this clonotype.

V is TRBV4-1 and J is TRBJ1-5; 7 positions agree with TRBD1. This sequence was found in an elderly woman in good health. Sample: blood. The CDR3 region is CASSQGQQFNQPQHF. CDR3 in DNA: TGCGCCAGCAGCCAGGGACAGCAATTCAATCAGCCCCAGCATTTT.